A single TCR beta chain is shown here with its context. Germline CDR1 reads SNHLY; CDR2 reads FYNNEI. Trimming at V came to 3 bases and at J to 2 bases, leaving 6 bases not matched to a gene. The CDR3 loop spans 15 amino acids. The data are from a study of blood T cell repertoires in COVID-19. Study information: COVID-19 samples from acute and convalescent phases originated in the United States, Italy and Spain. The analysed material was cDNA or gDNA that came from T cells, B-cell-depleted T cells, or PBMCs.

Per the original methods: Reference gene primer amplification yielded estimated nucleated cell counts. Profiling relied on immunoSEQ multiplex PCR, and the TCRdb table lists in-frame clones only, not all of them. For V, J and clone size, that table is used; D and trimming come from the DNA. The repertoire includes some 400,000 clones, 90% of them detected once, and about 6.5% sits in the top ten. The chain combines TRBV2 with TRBJ2-7; 8 bases map to TRBD1. Sequencing was carried out using peripheral blood. This sequence originates from a man younger than 35 with active or convalescent COVID-19. The CDR3 DNA is TGTGCCAGCAGTGATTTGACAGGGGAAACCTACGAGCAGTACTTC. The encoded protein is CASSDLTGETYEQYF.